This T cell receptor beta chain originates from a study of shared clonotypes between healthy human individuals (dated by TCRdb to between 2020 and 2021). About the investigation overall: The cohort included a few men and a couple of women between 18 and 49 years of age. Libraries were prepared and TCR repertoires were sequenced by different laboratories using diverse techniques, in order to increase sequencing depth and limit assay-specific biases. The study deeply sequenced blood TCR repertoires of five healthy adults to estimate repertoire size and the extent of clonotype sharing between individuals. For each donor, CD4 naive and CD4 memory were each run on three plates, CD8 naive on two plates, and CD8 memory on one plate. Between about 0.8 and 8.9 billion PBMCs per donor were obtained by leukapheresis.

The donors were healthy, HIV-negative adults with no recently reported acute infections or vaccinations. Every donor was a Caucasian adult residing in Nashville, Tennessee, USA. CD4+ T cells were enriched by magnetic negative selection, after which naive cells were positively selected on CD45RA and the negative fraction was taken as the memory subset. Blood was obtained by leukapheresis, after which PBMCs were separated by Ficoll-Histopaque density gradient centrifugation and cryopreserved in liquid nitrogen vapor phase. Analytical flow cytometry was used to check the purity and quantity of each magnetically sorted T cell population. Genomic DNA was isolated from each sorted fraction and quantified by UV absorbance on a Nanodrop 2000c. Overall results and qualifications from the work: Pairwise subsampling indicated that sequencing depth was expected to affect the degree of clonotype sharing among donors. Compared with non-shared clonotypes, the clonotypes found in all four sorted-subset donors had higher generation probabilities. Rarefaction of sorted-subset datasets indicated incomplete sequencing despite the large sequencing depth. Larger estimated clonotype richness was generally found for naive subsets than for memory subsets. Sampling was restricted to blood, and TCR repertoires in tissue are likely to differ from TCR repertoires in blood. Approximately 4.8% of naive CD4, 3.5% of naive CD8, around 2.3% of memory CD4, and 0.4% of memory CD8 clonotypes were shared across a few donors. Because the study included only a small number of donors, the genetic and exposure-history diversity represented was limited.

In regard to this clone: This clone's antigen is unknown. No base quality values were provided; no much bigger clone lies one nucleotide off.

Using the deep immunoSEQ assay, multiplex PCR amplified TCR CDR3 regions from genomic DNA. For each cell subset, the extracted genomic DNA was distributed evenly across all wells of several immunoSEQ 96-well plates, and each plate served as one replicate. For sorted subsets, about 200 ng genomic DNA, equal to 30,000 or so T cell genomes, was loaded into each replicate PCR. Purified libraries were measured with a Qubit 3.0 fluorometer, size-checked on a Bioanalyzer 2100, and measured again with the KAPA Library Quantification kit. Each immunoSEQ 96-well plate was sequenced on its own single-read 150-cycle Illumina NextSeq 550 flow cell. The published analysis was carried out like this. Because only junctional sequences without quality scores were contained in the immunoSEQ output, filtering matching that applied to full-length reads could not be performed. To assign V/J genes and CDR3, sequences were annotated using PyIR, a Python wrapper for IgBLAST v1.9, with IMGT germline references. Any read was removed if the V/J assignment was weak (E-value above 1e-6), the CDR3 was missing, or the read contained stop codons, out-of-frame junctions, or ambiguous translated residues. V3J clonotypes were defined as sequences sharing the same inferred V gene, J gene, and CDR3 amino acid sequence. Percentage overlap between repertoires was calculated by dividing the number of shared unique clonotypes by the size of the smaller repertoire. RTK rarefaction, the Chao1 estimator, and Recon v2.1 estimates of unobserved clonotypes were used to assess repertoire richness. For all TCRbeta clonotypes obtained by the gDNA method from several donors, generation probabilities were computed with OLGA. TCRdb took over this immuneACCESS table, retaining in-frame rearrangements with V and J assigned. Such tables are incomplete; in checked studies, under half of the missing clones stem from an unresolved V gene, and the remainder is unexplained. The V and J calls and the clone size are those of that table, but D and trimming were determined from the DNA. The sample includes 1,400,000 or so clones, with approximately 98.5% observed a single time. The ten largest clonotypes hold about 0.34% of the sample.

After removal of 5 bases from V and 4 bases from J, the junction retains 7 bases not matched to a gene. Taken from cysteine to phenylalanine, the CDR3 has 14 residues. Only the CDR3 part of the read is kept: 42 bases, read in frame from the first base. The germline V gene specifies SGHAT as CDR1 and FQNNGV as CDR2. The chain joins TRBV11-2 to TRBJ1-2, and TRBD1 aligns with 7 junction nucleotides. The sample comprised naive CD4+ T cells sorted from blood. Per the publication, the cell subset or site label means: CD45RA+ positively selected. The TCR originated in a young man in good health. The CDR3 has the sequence CASSAAGGPYGYTF. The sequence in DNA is TGTGCCAGCAGCGCAGCAGGGGGTCCCTATGGCTACACCTTC.